This T cell receptor beta chain is from a study of cytomegalovirus exposure and HLA in healthy donors. Study context: In a later analysis, it was reported that the roughly 130 validation repertoires had been produced on the same platform as the 700 or so repertoires belonging to the first cohort.

Findings and limits, study-wide: The study recorded about 150 TCR beta chains that were cytomegalovirus-associated. In vitro work confirmed that three CMV-associated chains recognize CMV antigens.

Germline assignment: CDR1 MGHRA and CDR2 YSYEKL. The trim removed 1 base at V and 3 bases at J, leaving 12 bases unmatched. This CDR3 has 17 amino acids. Regarding this clone: Its specificity is unknown.

TCRdb's table, derived via immunoSEQ multiplex PCR, lists solely in-frame clones and lacks some. This sample yields about 200,000 clones, of which about 83% are seen a single time; more than 1.2% belongs to the top ten. The TCR was taken from a woman under 30 in good health and CMV-seronegative. The sample was PBMCs. The gene calls are TRBV4-1 and TRBJ2-7, with 7 bases lining up with TRBD1. This CDR3 is CASSQGGLGGEVYEQYF. CDR3 bases: TGCGCCAGCAGCCAAGGGGGTCTAGGGGGCGAAGTCTACGAGCAGTACTTC.